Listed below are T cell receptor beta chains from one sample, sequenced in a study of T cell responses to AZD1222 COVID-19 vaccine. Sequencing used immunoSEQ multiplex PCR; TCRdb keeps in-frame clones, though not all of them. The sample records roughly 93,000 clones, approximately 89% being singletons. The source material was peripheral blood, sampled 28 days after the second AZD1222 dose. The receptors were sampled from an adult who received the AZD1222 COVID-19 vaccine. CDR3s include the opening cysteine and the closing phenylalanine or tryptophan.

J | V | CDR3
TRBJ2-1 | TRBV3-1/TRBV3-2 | CASSETSGGSNEQFF
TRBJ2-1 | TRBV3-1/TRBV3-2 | CASSAQPGQGAPNEQFF
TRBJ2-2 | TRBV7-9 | CASSSPRDLGVTGELFF
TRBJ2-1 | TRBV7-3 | CASSPGQGWDEQFF
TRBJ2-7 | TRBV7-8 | CASSLARTSGGYEQYF
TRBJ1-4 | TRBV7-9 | CATKPRQDEKLFF
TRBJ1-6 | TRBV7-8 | CASSSDRGGSPLHF
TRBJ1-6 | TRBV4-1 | CASSQGPPGSVNSPLHF
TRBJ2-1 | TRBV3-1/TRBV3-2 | CASSALRGYNEQFF
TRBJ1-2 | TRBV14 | CASSQGFRENGYTF
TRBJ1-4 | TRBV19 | CASSPGWGNEKLFF
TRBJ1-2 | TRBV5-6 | CASSLDPDRVDYGYTF